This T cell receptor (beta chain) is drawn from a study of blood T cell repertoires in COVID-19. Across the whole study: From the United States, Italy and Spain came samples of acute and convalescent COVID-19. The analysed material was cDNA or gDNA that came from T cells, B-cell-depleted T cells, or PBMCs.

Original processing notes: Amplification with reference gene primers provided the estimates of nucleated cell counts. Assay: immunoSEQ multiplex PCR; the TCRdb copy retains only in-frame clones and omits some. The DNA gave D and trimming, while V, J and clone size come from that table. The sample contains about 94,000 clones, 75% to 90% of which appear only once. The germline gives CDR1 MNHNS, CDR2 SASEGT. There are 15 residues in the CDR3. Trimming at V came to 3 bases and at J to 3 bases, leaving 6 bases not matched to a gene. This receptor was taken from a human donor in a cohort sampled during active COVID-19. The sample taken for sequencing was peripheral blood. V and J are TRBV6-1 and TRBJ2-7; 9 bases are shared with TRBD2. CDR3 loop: CASSDLSGSRYEQYF. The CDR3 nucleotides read TGTGCCAGCAGTGACCTTAGCGGGAGTCGCTACGAGCAGTACTTC.